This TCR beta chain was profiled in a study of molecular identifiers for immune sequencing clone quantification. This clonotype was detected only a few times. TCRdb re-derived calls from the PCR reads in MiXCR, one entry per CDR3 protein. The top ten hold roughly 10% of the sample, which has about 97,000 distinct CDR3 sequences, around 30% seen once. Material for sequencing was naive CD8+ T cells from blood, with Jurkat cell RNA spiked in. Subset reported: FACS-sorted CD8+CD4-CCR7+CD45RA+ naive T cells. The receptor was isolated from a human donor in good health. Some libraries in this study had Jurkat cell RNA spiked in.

CDR3 nucleotides: TGCAGTGGATTCGGGACCCAAACGCCTCCCTACGAGCAGTACTTC. Translating it yields CSGFGTQTPPYEQYF. This rearrangement joins TRBV20-1 to TRBJ2-7; D may be TRBD1 or TRBD2 (5 bases each). The CDR3 totals 15 residues. Per the germline V gene, CDR1 is DFQATT and CDR2 is SNEGSKA (reference sequence). V was cut by 7 bases and J by 2 bases, with 21 bases left in between.